A selection of T cell receptor beta chains follows, all from one sample in a study of shared clonotypes between healthy human individuals. Generated by immunoSEQ multiplex PCR, the TCRdb table keeps only in-frame clones and is missing some. The sample holds millions of clones; over 85% are singletons and the top ten take 0.39%. What was sequenced was naive CD4+ T cells from PBMCs. These receptors all come from a young man in good health. Some clones in this sample may be carry-over from other donors' samples. The CDR3 runs from the conserved cysteine through the conserved F or W. The D gene is left open where the match is weak. Size values are once, few and many counts, or a class for expanded clones, and some rows have none.

TRBV5-1	NA	TRBJ2-1	TRBD2	CASSLALAGVPSYNEQFF	TGCGCCAGCAGCTTGGCGCTAGCGGGAGTTCCCTCCTACAATGAGCAGTTCTTC
TRBV14	NA	TRBJ2-7	NA	CASSPRRDSEQYF	TGTGCCAGCAGCCCCCGGCGAGACAGCGAGCAGTACTTC
TRBV4-1	once	TRBJ2-1	NA	CASTWTTSSYNEQFF	TGCGCCAGCACCTGGACTACTTCCTCCTACAATGAGCAGTTCTTC
TRBV28	NA	TRBJ2-7	TRBD2	CASSSPSGSRYEQYF	TGTGCCAGCAGTTCCCCTAGCGGGAGTCGGTACGAGCAGTACTTC
TRBV5-8	once	TRBJ2-4	NA	CASSSTGRGIRYF	TGTGCCAGCAGCTCCACCGGGCGGGGTATACGGTACTTC
TRBV2	NA	TRBJ2-3	TRBD1	CASSIRDRGTDTQYF	TGTGCCAGCAGTATCCGGGACAGGGGGACAGATACGCAGTATTTT
TRBV6-1	once	TRBJ2-7	NA	CASRVMGSTYEQYF	TGTGCCAGCAGGGTCATGGGGAGCACCTACGAGCAGTACTTC
TRBV5-1	NA	TRBJ1-3	NA	CASSLPGLGRNTIYF	TGCGCCAGCAGCTTGCCGGGACTAGGTAGAAACACCATATATTTT
TRBV28	NA	TRBJ2-2	TRBD1	CASRYRGQGNTGELFF	TGTGCCAGCAGGTACCGGGGACAGGGAAACACCGGGGAGCTGTTTTTT
TRBV7-3	NA	TRBJ1-1	TRBD1	CASSQDRASTEAFF	TGTGCCAGCAGCCAGGACAGGGCGAGTACTGAAGCTTTCTTT
TRBV5-1	NA	TRBJ2-2	NA	CASSPPGNTGELFF	TGCGCCAGCAGCCCCCCTGGGAACACCGGGGAGCTGTTTTTT
TRBV25-1	NA	TRBJ2-3	NA	CASSEGGIAADTQYF	TGTGCCAGCAGTGAAGGGGGCATTGCCGCAGATACGCAGTATTTT
TRBV10-3	NA	TRBJ2-7	NA	CAISDGQGRYEQYF	TGTGCCATCAGTGATGGGCAGGGGAGGTATGAGCAGTACTTC
TRBV2	NA	TRBJ1-4	NA	CASILRRNNEKLFF	TGTGCCAGCATCTTGCGACGGAATAATGAAAAACTGTTTTTT
TRBV7-3	NA	TRBJ1-1	TRBD1	CASSIGGIMNTEAFF	TGTGCCAGCAGTATAGGGGGCATTATGAACACTGAAGCTTTCTTT
TRBV6-1	NA	TRBJ1-1	NA	CASSGRGVSLGTEAFF	TGTGCCAGCAGTGGTCGGGGGGTGTCCCTGGGCACTGAAGCTTTCTTT